The following is a TCR beta chain sequence with its context. What it binds is not known. The sample comes from a study of cytomegalovirus exposure and HLA in healthy donors. Overall study context: The same platform was used for the 120 or so validation repertoires as for the roughly 730 first-cohort repertoires, as reported in a later analysis.

The CDR3 has 12 amino acids. The V end was cut by 9 bases, the J end by 4 bases, with 12 bases between. Germline values: CDR1 MNHNS, CDR2 SASEGT. Donors came from a validation cohort of over a hundred subjects, distinct from the first 666-subject cohort. The assay was immunoSEQ multiplex PCR, and TCRdb's table has in-frame clones only and misses some. The sample holds 70,000 or so clones, nearly 95% seen once. Points from the study as a whole: The study recorded 150 to 200 TCR beta chains that were cytomegalovirus-associated. A few chains linked to CMV were shown in vitro to be specific for CMV antigens.

V and J are TRBV6-1 and TRBJ1-2, with TRBD1 as a possible D gene (6 bases). This clonotype was sampled from a man aged 18 to 35 in good health and CMV-seropositive. The source material was PBMCs. The CDR3 region has the DNA TGTGCCAGTGGGGGGGCTATCTATGGCTACACCTTC. It translates to CASGGAIYGYTF.